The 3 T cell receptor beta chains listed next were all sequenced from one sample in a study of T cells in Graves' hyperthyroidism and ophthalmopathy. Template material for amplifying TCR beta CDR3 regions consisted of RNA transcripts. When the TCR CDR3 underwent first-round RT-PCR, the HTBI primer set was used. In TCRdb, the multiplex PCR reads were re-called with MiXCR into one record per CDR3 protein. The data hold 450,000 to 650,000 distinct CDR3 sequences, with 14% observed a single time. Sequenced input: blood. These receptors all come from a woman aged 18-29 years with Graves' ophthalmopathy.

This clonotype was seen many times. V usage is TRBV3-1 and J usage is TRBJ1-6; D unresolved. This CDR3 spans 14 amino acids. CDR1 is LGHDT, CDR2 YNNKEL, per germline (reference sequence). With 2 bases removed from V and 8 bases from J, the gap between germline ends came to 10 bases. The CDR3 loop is CASSQRNLDSPLHF. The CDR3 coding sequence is TGTGCCAGCAGCCAACGCAACCTGGATTCACCCCTCCACTTT.

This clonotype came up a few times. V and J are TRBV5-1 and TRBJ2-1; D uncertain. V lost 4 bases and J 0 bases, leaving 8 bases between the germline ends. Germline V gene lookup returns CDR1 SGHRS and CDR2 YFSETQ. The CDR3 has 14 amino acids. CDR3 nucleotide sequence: TGCGCCAGCAGCCTCTCGGACTCCTACAATGAGCAGTTCTTC. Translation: CASSLSDSYNEQFF.

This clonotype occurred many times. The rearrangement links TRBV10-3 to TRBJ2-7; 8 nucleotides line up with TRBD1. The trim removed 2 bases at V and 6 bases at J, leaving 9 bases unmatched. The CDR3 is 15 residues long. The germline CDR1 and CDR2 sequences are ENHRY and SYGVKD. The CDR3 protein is CAISERTGPGSEQYF. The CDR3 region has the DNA TGTGCCATCAGTGAGCGGACAGGGCCCGGGTCCGAGCAGTACTTC.